This TCR beta chain was retrieved from a study of OX40 agonist ivuxolimab in advanced cancers. Study details: Three individuals attained partial responses, comprising one hepatocellular carcinoma case and two cutaneous melanoma cases. Overall study results and limits: Among T cells, CD8+ cells averaged more expanded clones than CD4+ cells. Nonresponders included some who also had low normalized T-cell clonal expansion.

Clones were read by immunoSEQ multiplex PCR, and TCRdb kept only the in-frame ones, dropping some. This table holds 50,000 to 65,000 clones, about nine tenths found once. The CDR3 is 11 amino acids. Between the trimmed V and J ends, which lost 5 bases and 7 bases, there was a span of 9 bases. Germline loops: CDR1 SGHAT, CDR2 FQNNGV. This clone was detected a few times. Its antigen is currently unknown. This sample comprised CD4+ or CD8+ T cells sorted from blood, obtained in a trial of the OX40 agonist ivuxolimab. This receptor was taken from an adult with an advanced solid tumor such as melanoma, head and neck, liver or kidney cancer. The chain links TRBV11-2 to TRBJ2-7, with D maybe TRBD1 (6 bases). CDR3 in amino acids: CASSGRGEQYF. CDR3 DNA: TGTGCCAGCAGCGGAAGGGGGGAGCAGTACTTC.